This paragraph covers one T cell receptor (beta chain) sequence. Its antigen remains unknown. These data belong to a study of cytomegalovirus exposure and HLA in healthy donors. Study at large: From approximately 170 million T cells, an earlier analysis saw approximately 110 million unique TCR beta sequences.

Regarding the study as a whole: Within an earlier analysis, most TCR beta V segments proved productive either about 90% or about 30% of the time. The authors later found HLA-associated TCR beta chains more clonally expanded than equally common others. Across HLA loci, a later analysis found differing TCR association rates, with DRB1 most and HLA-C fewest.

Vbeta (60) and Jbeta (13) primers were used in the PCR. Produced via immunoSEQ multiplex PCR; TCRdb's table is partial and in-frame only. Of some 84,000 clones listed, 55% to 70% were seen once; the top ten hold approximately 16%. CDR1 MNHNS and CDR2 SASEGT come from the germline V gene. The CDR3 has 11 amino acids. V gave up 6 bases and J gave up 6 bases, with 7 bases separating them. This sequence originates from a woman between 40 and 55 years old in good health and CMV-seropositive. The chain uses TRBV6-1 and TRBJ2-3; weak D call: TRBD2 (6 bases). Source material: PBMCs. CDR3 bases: TGTGCCAGCAGCCGGGGGGATACGCAGTATTTT. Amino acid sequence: CASSRGDTQYF.